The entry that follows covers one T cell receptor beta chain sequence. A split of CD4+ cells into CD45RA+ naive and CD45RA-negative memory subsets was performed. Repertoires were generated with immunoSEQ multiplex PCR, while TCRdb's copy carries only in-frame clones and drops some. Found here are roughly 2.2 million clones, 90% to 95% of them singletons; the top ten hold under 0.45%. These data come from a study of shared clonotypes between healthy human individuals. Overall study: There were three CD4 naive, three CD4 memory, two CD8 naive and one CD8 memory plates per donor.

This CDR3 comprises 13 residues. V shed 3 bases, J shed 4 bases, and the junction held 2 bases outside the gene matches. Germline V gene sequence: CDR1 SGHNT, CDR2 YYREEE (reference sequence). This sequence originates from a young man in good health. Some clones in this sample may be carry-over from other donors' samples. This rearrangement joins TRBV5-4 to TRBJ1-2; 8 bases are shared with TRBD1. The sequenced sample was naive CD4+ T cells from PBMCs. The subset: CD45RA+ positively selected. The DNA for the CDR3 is TGTGCCAGCAGCTCACAGGGGGGCTATGGCTACACCTTC. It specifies CASSSQGGYGYTF. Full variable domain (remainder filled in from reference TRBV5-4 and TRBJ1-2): ETGVTQSPTHLIKTRGQQVTLRCSSQSGHNTVSWYQQALGQGPQFIFQYYREEENGRGNFPPRFSGLQFPNYSSELNVNALELDDSALYLCASSSQGGYGYTFGSGTRLTVV.